This paragraph covers one T cell receptor beta chain sequence. Its antigen is undetermined. Here the CDR3 omits its conserved ending phenylalanine or tryptophan, so a read error is the likely source. The limits of the CDR3 on the DNA are not certain, so only TCRdb's listed CDR3 is given. The data were produced by immunoSEQ multiplex PCR, yet TCRdb's version contains in-frame clones alone and is incomplete. The sample consists of 26,000 or so clones, more than 70% of them appearing once. The sample comes from a study of T cell clonotyping in hematopoietic cell transplantation. Background on the study: Pretransplant recipient samples were taken after cytoreduction. Study-level points and caveats: At the given depth, recipient repertoires were over 97% de novo clonotypes. After transplant, recipient diversity fell while pathologically expanded clonotypes grew through day 180. Higher Inverse Simpson Index values in graft donor and pretransplant recipient predicted broader posttransplant TCR diversity.

The CDR3 is 14 residues long, ends included. Time point noted: recipient sample about 28 days before transplant, after cytoreduction. The chain joins TRBV21-1 to TRBJ1-2. TRBV21-1 corresponds to a pseudogene. Sample: peripheral blood mononuclear cells, taken before stem cell transplant. This clonotype was sampled from a man in his forties with acute myeloid leukemia. Some clones in this sample may be carry-over from other donors' samples. The CDR3 loop reads CASSKNDGPVPLPL.